Described below is a single TCR beta chain sequence and its context. Its recognized antigen is unknown. Qualities for individual bases were not recorded, and no much larger clone is one base off. This entry comes from a study of T cells in Graves' hyperthyroidism and ophthalmopathy (dated by TCRdb to about 2019). Context from the whole study: Peripheral blood was collected at initial diagnosis, before any treatment. The paper describes TCR Vbeta CDR3 sequencing of about 140 peripheral blood samples, made up of about 41 ophthalmopathy patients, 70 to 75 hyperthyroidism patients and some 17 progressor patients. To identify distinguishing TCR V-J signatures, a discovery cohort of some 99 patients was used, comprising 43 with Graves' ophthalmopathy and some 60 with stable Graves' hyperthyroidism. Prospective prediction of ophthalmopathy was tested in an independent validation cohort of approximately 18 hyperthyroidism patients and 17 patients who later progressed to ophthalmopathy. After blood sampling, hyperthyroidism patients were treated with methimazole at a starting dose of 30 mg daily, and ophthalmopathy patients were treated with high-dose intravenous methylprednisolone. The approximately 90 discovery patients were randomly split 7:3 into training and test sets. The study also compared thyroid tissue and blood T-cell repertoires from several Graves' hyperthyroidism patients. General study outcomes and caveats: Most expanded thyroid clonotypes (frequency above 0.001) were also detected in blood, suggesting blood repertoires may reflect thyroid immune responses. A model built on a 13 V-J signature distinguished ophthalmopathy from stable hyperthyroidism, reaching over 85% sensitivity and about 81% specificity in cross-validation and 80%/75% in testing. In validation, progression to ophthalmopathy was predicted by the model with nearly 71% sensitivity and 72.22% specificity, a median of roughly 6 months before onset. No statistical method was used to fix the sample size in advance, and group allocation was not hidden from the investigators.

Taken from the germline V gene (reference sequence), the CDR1 and CDR2 loops are SEHNR and FQNEAQ. The CDR3 numbers 16 residues from cysteine through phenylalanine. Of all the DNA, just the CDR3 is kept, 48 bases in frame from base 1. V is pruned by 0 bases and J by 4 bases, leaving 6 bases of the junction without a gene match. Amplification of TCR beta CDR3 regions was carried out from RNA transcripts. The first round of RT-PCR for the TCR CDR3 was performed with the HTBI primer set and the Qiagen OneStep RT-PCR kit. Libraries were constructed in a second round of multiplex PCR, after which size selection and purification were performed. The libraries were sequenced on an Illumina HiSeq2000 using paired-end 100 bp reads. The study's own analysis went as follows. SOAPnuke was used to process the raw data, removing reads that contained adapters or uncalled bases, had a mean Phred below 15, or lacked an exact match to the constant primer or identifier. COPE v1.2.5 was used to merge the high-quality paired reads, and each unique nucleotide sequence was defined as a clonotype. MiTCR v1.1 was used to align the clonotypes against IMGT TRBV, TRBD and TRBJ reference segments. The analysis included only V-J combinations with a frequency above 0.0001, which together covered 99% to 99.2% of the repertoires. A TCS score was defined as the ratio between F50 (clonal expansion) and ExV (chaos), using BLOSUM62-based TCRdist between CDR3 peptides within each V-J. Welch's t-statistics and random forest reduced around 520 V-J features to roughly 13, which were used in a naive Bayes classifier (R e1071). The public reads were run again by TCRdb, first through fastp at Q25 and then through MiXCR, and only productive beta chains were kept. Records with the same CDR3 protein are collapsed into one entry carrying the most frequent genes and DNA. Here the V and J calls rest on TCRdb's processing, not on the authors' analysis. Recorded for this sample are roughly 290,000 distinct CDR3 sequences; less than 15% of them occurred a single time. The top ten constitute more than 7.5% of the sample.

The hyperthyroidism patients were between 18 and 65 years old and newly diagnosed, with a disease duration of less than 2 months. Exclusion was applied to patients with uncontrolled infections, other autoimmune diseases, pregnancy or lactation. Diagnoses were based on clinical symptoms, serum thyroxine and TRAb, thyroid ultrasound and orbital computed tomography. For progressor patients, blood was drawn at the first diagnosis of hyperthyroidism, before any ophthalmopathy symptoms had appeared. PBMCs were isolated from around 10 ml of fresh peripheral blood by Ficoll-Paque density gradient centrifugation. Progressor patients were initially diagnosed with Graves' hyperthyroidism and developed ophthalmopathy during follow-up. Total RNA was extracted using Trizol reagent, and RNA quality was assessed on an Agilent 2100 Bioanalyzer.

Here the chain combines TRBV7-9 and TRBJ1-3, and 7 bases in between align with TRBD1. What was sequenced was blood. This TCR came from a woman aged 25 to 39 with Graves' hyperthyroidism that later progressed to Graves' ophthalmopathy. The nucleotide sequence is given as TGTGCCAGCAGCTTAGCAGTTGGGACAGAGGGAAACACCATATATTTT. This codes for CASSLAVGTEGNTIYF.